These T cell receptor beta chains were read from a single sample in a study of blood T cell repertoires in COVID-19. Repertoires were generated with immunoSEQ multiplex PCR, while TCRdb's copy carries only in-frame clones and drops some. This sample has 100,000 to 150,000 clones, with about 84% found just once. The sequenced sample was peripheral blood. The receptors were gathered from a human donor in a cohort sampled during active COVID-19. CDR3s include the opening cysteine and the closing phenylalanine or tryptophan. The D gene is left open where the match is weak. A row's size may be missing; if present it is once, few, many or a size class.

d_call,cdr3_length,j_call,clone_size,v_call,cdr3_aa,cdr3_nt
NA,13,TRBJ1-1,once,TRBV12-3/TRBV12-4,CASSEQGNTEAFF,TGTGCCAGCAGTGAACAGGGAAACACTGAAGCTTTCTTT
TRBD1,19,TRBJ2-1,NA,TRBV28,CASSLISWDSEYGACEQFF,TGTGCCAGCAGTTTGATTTCCTGGGACAGCGAGTATGGGGCATGTGAGCAGTTCTTC
TRBD2,17,TRBJ2-7,NA,TRBV30,CAWTRPLGTSGRYEQYF,TGTGCCTGGACCCGGCCCCTCGGGACTAGCGGGAGGTACGAGCAGTACTTC
NA,18,TRBJ1-1,NA,TRBV23-1,CASSQFLPRDTSYTEAFF,TGCGCCAGCAGTCAGTTTCTTCCCCGAGACACATCCTACACTGAAGCTTTCTTT
TRBD2,14,TRBJ2-7,NA,TRBV10-2,CASSEWLAEYEQYF,TGCGCCAGCAGTGAATGGCTAGCGGAATACGAGCAGTACTTC
TRBD2,17,TRBJ2-1,NA,TRBV7-2,CASSLVATSGRADEQFF,TGTGCCAGCAGCCTGGTGGCCACTAGCGGGAGGGCGGATGAGCAGTTCTTC
NA,15,TRBJ2-5,NA,TRBV9,CASSATTTSQETQYF,TGTGCCAGCAGCGCCACGACCACTAGCCAAGAGACCCAGTACTTC
TRBD2,15,TRBJ2-7,NA,TRBV7-2,CASSLAAGGINEQYF,TGTGCCAGCAGCTTAGCTGCGGGAGGGATAAACGAGCAGTACTTC
NA,12,TRBJ2-3,NA,TRBV10-1,CASSETTDTQYF,TGCGCCAGCAGTGAGACTACAGATACGCAGTATTTT
TRBD1,14,TRBJ2-5,once,TRBV9,CASSVVGGGETQYF,TGTGCCAGCAGCGTAGTAGGGGGCGGGGAGACCCAGTACTTC
TRBD2,14,TRBJ2-1,NA,TRBV7-2,CASSLRASGVEQFF,TGTGCCAGCAGCTTGAGGGCTAGCGGGGTCGAGCAGTTCTTC
NA,15,TRBJ2-7,NA,TRBV24-1,CATSDPRTGVYEQYF,TGTGCCACCAGTGATCCCCGGACGGGGGTCTACGAGCAGTACTTC
NA,16,TRBJ1-1,NA,TRBV30,CAWREMGAGKDTEAFF,TGTGCCTGGAGGGAAATGGGGGCGGGTAAGGACACTGAAGCTTTCTTT
TRBD2,15,TRBJ2-1,NA,TRBV28,CASSFLASGTEKQFF,TGTGCCAGCAGTTTTCTTGCTAGCGGGACCGAAAAGCAGTTCTTC
NA,17,TRBJ1-2,NA,TRBV19,CASSIREVRSGGYGYTF,TGTGCCAGTAGTATACGAGAGGTCCGGAGCGGGGGGTATGGCTACACCTTC
TRBD2,15,TRBJ2-3,NA,TRBV6-6,CASSRLAGGADTQYF,TGTGCCAGCAGCCGACTAGCGGGAGGGGCAGATACGCAGTATTTT
NA,16,TRBJ2-1,NA,TRBV6-7,CASSYSHSSSYNEQFF,TGTGCCAGCAGTTACTCCCATTCTAGCTCCTACAATGAGCAGTTCTTC
NA,15,TRBJ2-7,NA,TRBV15,CATSRDHADPNEQYF,TGTGCCACCAGCAGAGATCACGCGGATCCTAACGAGCAGTACTTC
TRBD2,19,TRBJ2-3,NA,TRBV18,CASSPRKTSGRGDTDTQYF,TGTGCCAGCTCACCAAGGAAAACTAGCGGGAGGGGTGACACAGATACGCAGTATTTT
TRBD2,15,TRBJ2-3,NA,TRBV4-1,CASSQEGGLAGASYF,TGCGCCAGCAGCCAAGAAGGAGGACTAGCGGGAGCTTCTTATTTT
TRBD2,17,TRBJ2-1,NA,TRBV4-3,CASSPGTSGSSYNEQFF,TGCGCCAGCAGCCCCGGGACTAGCGGGAGCTCCTACAATGAGCAGTTCTTC
TRBD2,13,TRBJ2-5,NA,TRBV5-1,CASSILAEETQYF,TGCGCCAGCAGCATACTAGCGGAAGAGACCCAGTACTTC
NA,14,TRBJ1-5,NA,TRBV19,CASRPGEDHQPQHF,TGTGCCAGTAGACCAGGGGAAGATCATCAGCCCCAGCATTTT
TRBD2,20,TRBJ2-7,NA,TRBV6-2/TRBV6-3,CASSYVFKLAGPRNIYEQYF,TGTGCCAGCAGTTACGTGTTTAAGCTAGCGGGACCTCGTAATATATACGAGCAGTACTTC
NA,13,TRBJ2-5,once,TRBV6-5,CASREAGRETQYF,TGTGCCAGTAGGGAGGCGGGCCGAGAGACCCAGTACTTC
TRBD1,17,TRBJ2-2,NA,TRBV24-1,CATSGFGQGEGTGELFF,TGTGCCACCAGTGGATTCGGACAGGGGGAAGGGACCGGGGAGCTGTTTTTT
TRBD2,16,TRBJ2-2,NA,TRBV9,CASSPRTSGNTGELFF,TGTGCCAGCAGCCCCCGGACTAGCGGGAACACCGGGGAGCTGTTTTTT
NA,16,TRBJ2-1,NA,TRBV4-1,CASSQDEVQFDNEQFF,TGCGCCAGCAGCCAAGATGAAGTACAGTTCGACAATGAGCAGTTCTTC
TRBD2,16,TRBJ2-5,NA,TRBV7-8,CASSLLRSGSTETQYF,TGTGCCAGCAGCTTATTAAGGAGCGGGAGTACAGAGACCCAGTACTTC
NA,14,TRBJ2-5,NA,TRBV3-1/TRBV3-2,CASSHLSGQETQYF,TGTGCCAGCAGCCACCTAAGCGGACAAGAGACCCAGTACTTC
TRBD2,16,TRBJ2-1,once,TRBV4-1,CASSLFIAGAYNEQFF,TGCGCCAGCAGCCTTTTCATAGCGGGGGCTTACAATGAGCAGTTCTTC
TRBD2,16,TRBJ2-1,once,TRBV19,CASSILTSGRGNEQFF,TGTGCCAGTAGTATCTTGACTAGCGGGAGGGGCAATGAGCAGTTCTTC
NA,15,TRBJ1-2,NA,TRBV6-5,CASRPYISSSHGYTF,TGTGCCAGCAGACCCTATATAAGCTCATCCCATGGCTACACCTTC
NA,12,TRBJ1-3,NA,TRBV28,CASSLRGNTIYF,TGTGCCAGCAGTTTGAGAGGAAACACCATATATTTT
NA,15,TRBJ1-5,NA,TRBV5-5,CASSLADSLNQPQHF,TGTGCCAGCAGCTTGGCCGACTCTTTAAATCAGCCCCAGCATTTT
NA,14,TRBJ2-2,NA,TRBV27,CASSLSALTGELFF,TGTGCCAGCAGTTTATCGGCTCTTACCGGGGAGCTGTTTTTT
TRBD2,17,TRBJ2-1,NA,TRBV19,CASSTRGSGSRANEQFF,TGTGCCAGTAGTACCCGGGGTAGCGGGAGCCGGGCCAATGAGCAGTTCTTC
TRBD1,18,TRBJ2-3,NA,TRBV5-1,CASSLGIRDRVVSDTQYF,TGCGCCAGCAGCTTAGGGATCCGGGACAGGGTAGTTTCAGATACGCAGTATTTT
TRBD1,13,TRBJ2-1,NA,TRBV5-1,CASSITGENEQFF,TGCGCCAGCAGCATTACAGGGGAAAATGAGCAGTTCTTC
NA,14,TRBJ2-3,NA,TRBV6-5,CASSQASASDTQYF,TGTGCCAGCAGCCAAGCGAGTGCCTCAGATACGCAGTATTTT
TRBD2,19,TRBJ2-7,NA,TRBV5-5,CASSKGLAGERGNSYEQYF,TGTGCCAGCAGCAAGGGACTAGCGGGAGAGAGGGGAAATTCCTACGAGCAGTACTTC